The rows below give T cell receptor beta chains drawn from one sample of a study of T cells in Graves' hyperthyroidism and ophthalmopathy. TCRdb re-called the multiplex PCR reads with MiXCR, one entry per CDR3 protein. The sample lists hundreds of thousands of distinct CDR3 sequences, 20% to 25% occurring once. Sample: blood. The receptors were gathered from a woman aged 70-85 years with Graves' ophthalmopathy. The CDR3 runs from the conserved cysteine through the conserved F or W. D genes are given only for firm matches. Rows may omit the clone size; those that give it use once, few, many or a size class.

TRBV6-1	TRBD1	-	TRBJ1-6	TGTGCCAGCAGTAGACAGGGGGGAAATTCACCCCTCCACTTT	CASSRQGGNSPLHF
TRBV27	-	many	TRBJ1-5	TGTGCCAGCAGTTTTAGGTCAGGCAATCAGCCCCAGCATTTT	CASSFRSGNQPQHF
TRBV6-1	-	-	TRBJ1-2	TGTGCCAGCAGCGCCGGGCACCCCTATGGCCACACCTTC	CASSAGHPYGHTF
TRBV12-3/TRBV12-4	-	-	TRBJ2-7	TGTGCCAGCAGTTTAATCTTGGGCTCCGAGCAGTACTTC	CASSLILGSEQYF
TRBV20-1	TRBD1	-	TRBJ2-7	TGCAGTGCTTATCGTTGGGACAGGGTAAACGAGCAGTACTTC	CSAYRWDRVNEQYF
TRBV10-3	-	-	TRBJ1-1	TGTGCCATCAGTGCCCGGGAGGGGACTGAAGCTTTCTTT	CAISAREGTEAFF
TRBV19	-	few	TRBJ2-3	TGTGCCAGTACCCTCGGGGCGGGGAGGAGCGATACGCAGTATTTT	CASTLGAGRSDTQYF
TRBV6-1	TRBD2	many	TRBJ2-1	TGTGCCAGCAGTCGACGACTAGCGGGAGGGCCTGGTGAGCAGTTCTTC	CASSRRLAGGPGEQFF
TRBV18	-	-	TRBJ2-3	TGTGCCAGCTCACCACAGCAAGGGAGCACAGATACGCAGTATTTT	CASSPQQGSTDTQYF
TRBV28	-	many	TRBJ2-7	TGTGCCAGCAGACCCTCCGGGGACTACGAGCAGTACTTC	CASRPSGDYEQYF
TRBV2	TRBD2	many	TRBJ2-7	TGTGCCAGCAGTGATGCTAGCGGGAGCTTCGAGCAGTACTTC	CASSDASGSFEQYF
TRBV9	TRBD1	few	TRBJ1-3	TGTGCCAGCAGCCTCCCTCGGACAGGGGGAAACACCATATATTTT	CASSLPRTGGNTIYF
TRBV18	-	few	TRBJ1-5	TGTGCCAGCTCAGCTCAGGGGAATCAGCCCCAGCATTTT	CASSAQGNQPQHF
TRBV20-1	TRBD2	few	TRBJ2-7	TGCAGTGCCTCCCTAGCGGGAGCGAATTACGAGCAGTACTTC	CSASLAGANYEQYF
TRBV6-1	-	-	TRBJ2-1	TGTGCCAGCAGTCGTAGCGGAGGGGGTTCCTACAATGAGCAGTTCTTC	CASSRSGGGSYNEQFF
TRBV20-1	-	many	TRBJ1-1	TGCAGTGCTAGAGATCTTAATATGAACACTGAAGCTTTCTTT	CSARDLNMNTEAFF
TRBV3-1	TRBD1	few	TRBJ1-1	TGTGCCAGCAGCCTAGGGCAGGGGGACGGGCAGATCTTT	CASSLGQGDGQIF
TRBV9	-	few	TRBJ1-2	TGTGCCAGCAGCCCAGACCCAGGGTCGGCCGGCTACACCTTC	CASSPDPGSAGYTF
TRBV7-2	TRBD2	few	TRBJ2-3	TGTGCCAGCAGGGCCCGCGGACTAGCGGGAGTCGGGGCAGATACGCAGTATTTT	CASRARGLAGVGADTQYF
TRBV5-1	TRBD2	few	TRBJ2-1	TGCGCCAGCAGCTGGAGCATAGCGGGAGGGCCGCGGGACAATGAGCAGTTCTTC	CASSWSIAGGPRDNEQFF
TRBV13	TRBD1	few	TRBJ1-6	TGTGCCAGCAGTCCTAACCTGGGACAGGGTAATTCACCCCTCCACTTT	CASSPNLGQGNSPLHF
TRBV28	TRBD1	many	TRBJ1-4	TGTGCCAGCAGAGGGGGACAGGGGTATGAAAAACTGTTTTTT	CASRGGQGYEKLFF
TRBV12-3/TRBV12-4	TRBD2	many	TRBJ2-3	TGTGCCAGCAGTAGGACTAGCGGGAGTAGCACAGATACGCAGTATTTT	CASSRTSGSSTDTQYF
TRBV11-3	-	-	TRBJ1-1	TGTGCCAGCAGCCTTCGACAGAGCTCCTCGAACACTGAAGCTTTCTTT	CASSLRQSSSNTEAFF
TRBV2	-	few	TRBJ2-3	TGTGCCAGCAGTGAATCCCGGGAGTCTTTAAATGATGATACGCAGTATTTT	CASSESRESLNDDTQYF
TRBV6-1	TRBD2	many	TRBJ2-3	TGTGCCAGCAGTTTTGGCGGGAGTAGCACAGATACGCAGTATTTT	CASSFGGSSTDTQYF
TRBV24-1	-	many	TRBJ1-1	TGTGCCACCAGTGATCGGAACACTGAAGCTTTCTTT	CATSDRNTEAFF
TRBV12-3/TRBV12-4	-	few	TRBJ2-1	TGTGCCAGCAGTTTGAGGGACGGAAGCTCCTACAATGAGCAGTTCTTC	CASSLRDGSSYNEQFF
TRBV24-1	TRBD2	few	TRBJ2-3	TGTGCCACCCAGTGGGGGGGGACAGATACGCAGTATTTT	CATQWGGTDTQYF
TRBV11-2	-	many	TRBJ2-1	TGTGCCAGCAGTCCAGGGAACAACAATGAGCAGTTCTTC	CASSPGNNNEQFF
TRBV19	TRBD2	-	TRBJ2-7	TGTGCCAGTAGTTCGAGGGGCGGGAGCTACGAGCAGTACTTC	CASSSRGGSYEQYF
TRBV6-2/TRBV6-3	-	few	TRBJ1-2	TGTGCCAGCAGTTACGGATACTATGGCTACACCTTC	CASSYGYYGYTF
TRBV5-1	TRBD1	once	TRBJ1-2	TGCGCCAGCAGCCCCCGGTGGGGGGCAGGGGGGACCTATGGCTACACCTTC	CASSPRWGAGGTYGYTF
TRBV30	TRBD2	-	TRBJ2-3	TGTGCCTGGAGTGTACTTGCGGGAGCAGATACGCAGTATTTT	CAWSVLAGADTQYF
TRBV7-8	-	-	TRBJ1-1	TGTGCCAGCAGCTTACCAGGGGCGGGGGGAACTGAAGCTTTCTTT	CASSLPGAGGTEAFF
TRBV27	-	many	TRBJ1-1	TGTGCCAGCAGTTTATCCGGCAGTACTGAAGCTTTCTTT	CASSLSGSTEAFF
TRBV7-8	-	-	TRBJ2-1	TGTGCCAGCAGCTTTGGGCAGGCCCTGCTCTGGCAGTTCTTC	CASSFGQALLWQFF
TRBV6-2/TRBV6-3	TRBD1	few	TRBJ2-2	TGTGCCAGCAGTTACTCGACGGGACAGGGTCCCACCGGGGAGCTGTTTTTT	CASSYSTGQGPTGELFF
TRBV7-9	-	few	TRBJ2-3	TGTGCCAGCAGCTTAGCGGAGGGGAGCAGCACAGATACGCAGTATTTT	CASSLAEGSSTDTQYF
TRBV7-2	TRBD2	few	TRBJ2-1	TGTGCCAGCAGCTCAGGACTAGCGGGACTAGGTGAGCAGTTCTTC	CASSSGLAGLGEQFF
TRBV20-1	TRBD1	few	TRBJ2-2	TGCAGTGCCCGAAGGGACAGGGGCAACACCGGGGAGCTGTTTTTT	CSARRDRGNTGELFF
TRBV6-1	-	-	TRBJ1-1	TGTGCCAGCACTATCAGGGCTGCGAACACTGAAGCTTTCTTT	CASTIRAANTEAFF
TRBV28	-	few	TRBJ1-1	TGTGCCAGCACCCTAGTCCATGAAGCTTTCTTT	CASTLVHEAFF
TRBV12-3/TRBV12-4	TRBD1	-	TRBJ2-5	TGTGCCAGCAGACCCGGGACAGGGCCCCAGTACTTC	CASRPGTGPQYF
TRBV30	-	few	TRBJ2-7	TGTGCCTGGAGTCCCCTTGACAGGAGCACCTACGAGCAGTACTTC	CAWSPLDRSTYEQYF
TRBV28	-	few	TRBJ2-5	TGTGCCAGCAGCCTCCCACGGGGGGCAAGTGAGACCCAGTACTTC	CASSLPRGASETQYF
TRBV20-1	TRBD2	-	TRBJ2-1	TGCAGTGCTATAAACTCCGGGACTAGTGTGAATGAGCAGTTCTTC	CSAINSGTSVNEQFF
TRBV7-9	TRBD2	-	TRBJ2-7	TGTGCCAGCACCCAGACTAGCGGGAGCGGCGAGCAGTACTTC	CASTQTSGSGEQYF
TRBV12-3/TRBV12-4	-	-	TRBJ1-5	TGTGCCAGCAGTGAGGATGCAGGGCTCGGTCAGCCCCAGCATTTT	CASSEDAGLGQPQHF
TRBV5-1	TRBD2	few	TRBJ2-1	TGCGCCAGCAGCCCGGGACTAGCGGGAGCTCCGGGCAATGAGCAGTTCTTC	CASSPGLAGAPGNEQFF
TRBV5-1	-	-	TRBJ2-1	TGCGCCAGCAGAGTACAGTGGGATGAGCAGTTCTTC	CASRVQWDEQFF
TRBV3-1	-	many	TRBJ2-3	TGTGCCAGCAGCCAAGGGAGCGGCCCCCACACAGATACGCAGTATTTT	CASSQGSGPHTDTQYF
TRBV2	-	many	TRBJ1-1	TGTGCCAGCACCCCATGGGACGAAGCTTTCTTT	CASTPWDEAFF
TRBV3-1	TRBD1	few	TRBJ1-1	TGTGCCAGCAGCCCAGGGGGTTTTACTGAAGCTTTCTTT	CASSPGGFTEAFF
TRBV7-2	-	many	TRBJ2-5	TGTGCCAGCAGCCCCTCAGGGAGGAAGGAGACCCAGTACTTC	CASSPSGRKETQYF
TRBV9	-	-	TRBJ1-3	TGTGCCAGCAGCCCTTACCGGACAGACTCTGGAAACACCATATATTTT	CASSPYRTDSGNTIYF
TRBV3-1	TRBD2	few	TRBJ2-5	TGTGCCAGCAGCCCACGCTCCTCAGGGATAGCGGGGACCCAAGAGACCCAGTACTTC	CASSPRSSGIAGTQETQYF
TRBV7-2	-	many	TRBJ2-3	TGTGCCAGCAGCTTAGCGCGGCCCGTTGGCACAGATACGCAGTATTTT	CASSLARPVGTDTQYF